These T cell receptor beta chains were read from a single sample in a study of technical replicates of blood from several donors. TCRdb's table, derived via immunoSEQ multiplex PCR, lists solely in-frame clones and lacks some. The top ten clones hold 0.41% of a sample with 75,000 or so clones, 85% to 95% of them seen once. Sequencing input: T cells isolated from PBMCs. The receptors stem from a human donor in good health. Both conserved end residues are part of each CDR3. Fields, in order: clone size, D gene, V gene, J gene, CDR3 protein, CDR3 DNA. D genes are given only for firm matches. Not every row has a clone size; where given, it reads once, few, many or a size class.

.	.	TRBV6-6	TRBJ2-3	CASSRGGTDTQYF	TGTGCCAGCAGCAGAGGGGGAACAGATACGCAGTATTTT
few	TRBD1	TRBV7-3	TRBJ1-2	CASSSKPGQGSGYTF	TGTGCCAGCAGCTCAAAGCCGGGACAGGGATCTGGCTACACCTTC
.	.	TRBV5-6	TRBJ1-4	CASSTPGEANEKLFF	TGTGCCAGCAGCACCCCTGGGGAGGCTAATGAAAAACTGTTTTTT
.	.	TRBV7-9	TRBJ2-1	CASSPSEREQFF	TGTGCCAGCAGCCCCAGCGAGCGTGAGCAGTTCTTC
.	.	TRBV28	TRBJ2-5	CASSRGLTQETQYF	TGTGCCAGCAGTCGGGGACTGACACAAGAGACCCAGTACTTC
.	.	TRBV9	TRBJ2-7	CASSVAAAGNSYEQYF	TGTGCCAGCAGCGTTGCGGCTGCAGGGAACTCCTACGAGCAGTACTTC
.	TRBD2	TRBV7-2	TRBJ2-7	CASSSWGLAGYEQYF	TGTGCCAGCAGCAGCTGGGGACTAGCGGGATACGAGCAGTACTTC
.	TRBD1	TRBV11-3	TRBJ2-5	CASSFSDREETQYF	TGTGCCAGCAGCTTTTCGGACAGGGAAGAGACCCAGTACTTC
.	.	TRBV6-5	TRBJ2-7	CASSYPLFYEQYF	TGTGCCAGCAGTTACCCCCTCTTCTACGAGCAGTACTTC
.	.	TRBV11-2	TRBJ2-7	CASTTGRDSYEQYF	TGTGCCAGCACTACCGGGCGGGACAGCTACGAGCAGTACTTC
once	TRBD2	TRBV2	TRBJ2-7	CASMWTSSYEQYF	TGTGCCAGCATGTGGACTAGCTCCTACGAGCAGTACTTC